These T cell receptor beta chains were read from a single sample in a study of CD8 T cells in Susac syndrome. TCRdb re-derived calls from the immunoSEQ multiplex PCR reads in MiXCR, one entry per CDR3 protein. The sample lists around 150,000 distinct CDR3 sequences, 94% occurring once. The sequenced sample was CD8+ T cells from PBMCs. Receptors were obtained from a human donor in good health. The CDR3 runs from the conserved cysteine through the conserved F or W. D genes are given only for firm matches. Clone size appears in some rows only: once, few, many, or a class for an expanded clone.

>.|TRBJ2-5|TRBV29-1|.
TGCAGCGTTGAAGATCTCCAAGAAGAGACCCAGTACTTC
CSVEDLQEETQYF
>.|TRBJ2-1|TRBV19|.
TGTGCCAGTAGTACTCTACTGGGCGAGCAGTTCTTC
CASSTLLGEQFF
>.|TRBJ2-1|TRBV5-1|.
TGCGCCAGCAGCGGTAGGGTCGATGAGCAGTTCTTC
CASSGRVDEQFF
>.|TRBJ2-3|TRBV4-3|TRBD2
TGCGCCAGCAGCCAAGACGCTAGCGGGACGAACACAGATACGCAGTATTTT
CASSQDASGTNTDTQYF
>.|TRBJ2-7|TRBV30|.
TGTGCCTGGAGTGTCTTAGGGTCCGACGAGCAGTACTTC
CAWSVLGSDEQYF
>.|TRBJ2-2|TRBV7-9|.
TGTGCCAGCAGCTCGGAGGGAGGCACCGGGGAGCTGTTTTTT
CASSSEGGTGELFF
>.|TRBJ1-1|TRBV27|.
TGTGCCAGCAGGCTGGGCGGGAACACTGAAGCTTTCTTT
CASRLGGNTEAFF
>once|TRBJ2-1|TRBV20-1|.
TGCAGTGCTAGTATGTTCTCGTTACTGTACAATGAGCAGTTCTTC
CSASMFSLLYNEQFF
>.|TRBJ1-2|TRBV18|.
TGTGCCAGCTCACCACCAGGGACTGACTATGGCTACACCTTC
CASSPPGTDYGYTF
>.|TRBJ2-7|TRBV2|.
TGTGCCAGCAGTCCCCGAAGGAGGGACAGAGACTACGAGCAGTACTTC
CASSPRRRDRDYEQYF
>.|TRBJ2-1|TRBV20-1|.
TGCAGTGCTAGAGACCTAGCGCCCCCCTACAATGAGCAGTTCTTC
CSARDLAPPYNEQFF
>few|TRBJ2-7|TRBV5-5|.
TGTGCCAGCAGCGGGCCCTACGAGCAGTACTTC
CASSGPYEQYF
>few|TRBJ2-3|TRBV29-1|TRBD1
TGCAGCGTTGATGCGGACAGGAACACAGATACGCAGTATTTT
CSVDADRNTDTQYF
>.|TRBJ2-2|TRBV7-3|.
TGTGCCAGCAGCATAGGACTGGGGACCGGGGAGCTGTTTTTT
CASSIGLGTGELFF
>.|TRBJ1-5|TRBV9|.
TGTGCCAGCAGCGTAGCCGGAGGGCCCCCAAATCAGCCCCAGCATTTT
CASSVAGGPPNQPQHF
>.|TRBJ2-7|TRBV20-1|TRBD1
TGCAGTGCAAGTAGGACAGGCTGGTACGAGCAGTACTTC
CSASRTGWYEQYF
>once|TRBJ2-1|TRBV29-1|.
TGCAGCTCAGGGGACTACAATGAGCAGTTCTTC
CSSGDYNEQFF
>.|TRBJ2-2|TRBV20-1|.
TGCAGTGCTAGAGATCCCGACACCGGGGAGCTGTTTTTT
CSARDPDTGELFF
>.|TRBJ1-2|TRBV5-1|.
TGCGCCAGCAGCTTGGACATGGCCTATGGCTACACCTTC
CASSLDMAYGYTF
>.|TRBJ1-5|TRBV27|.
TGTGCCAGCTCCGAGGACAGCGAGGCCTATTCGCCCCAGCATTTT
CASSEDSEAYSPQHF
>.|TRBJ1-1|TRBV29-1|.
TGCAGCGTTGAACGAGAGACATCCCTCACTGAAGCTTTCTTT
CSVERETSLTEAFF
>.|TRBJ2-1|TRBV7-8|TRBD2
TGTGCCAGCAGCTTAGTGTTTGCTAGCGGGAATGAGCAGTTCTTC
CASSLVFASGNEQFF
>.|TRBJ1-2|TRBV6-2/TRBV6-3|.
TGTGCCAGCAGTTACGATCAAGCCGGCTATGGCTACACCTTC
CASSYDQAGYGYTF
>.|TRBJ2-7|TRBV20-1|.
TGCAGTGCGGACCGGGACCTAGGCTACGAGCAGTACTTC
CSADRDLGYEQYF
>once|TRBJ1-4|TRBV27|TRBD1
TGTGCCAGCAGTAGCAGACAGGGGATGGGTGAAAAACTGTTTTTT
CASSSRQGMGEKLFF
>.|TRBJ2-7|TRBV5-1|.
TGCGCCAGCAGCTTGGAAGGCGGAGGACGGGAGAACCCCTACGAGCAGTACTTC
CASSLEGGGRENPYEQYF
>.|TRBJ2-1|TRBV30|TRBD2
TGTGCCTGGAACGGGCTAGCGGGAGTTTCCCCCTACAATGAGCAGTTCTTC
CAWNGLAGVSPYNEQFF
>.|TRBJ2-2|TRBV4-3|.
TGCGCCAGCAGCCGTCTCGTCGGGAACACCGGGGAGCTGTTTTTT
CASSRLVGNTGELFF
>.|TRBJ2-2|TRBV28|TRBD2
TGTGCCAGCAGGGCCTCCGCGGGAGTGGACGTAGAGCTGTTTTTT
CASRASAGVDVELFF
>.|TRBJ2-5|TRBV5-4|.
TGTGCCAGCAGCTTGATTAGCGGAGGGGAAGAGACCCAGTACTTC
CASSLISGGEETQYF
>.|TRBJ2-5|TRBV9|.
TGTGCCAGCAGCGAGCCGGGCCTCCAAGAGACCCAGTACTTC
CASSEPGLQETQYF
>.|TRBJ2-7|TRBV28|TRBD1
TGTGCCAGCAGTTACGGGACAGGGGACGAGCAGTACTTC
CASSYGTGDEQYF
>once|TRBJ1-2|TRBV20-1|.
TGCAGTGCTAGACCAATTAGCTGGCCCCTTCAATATGGCTACACCTTC
CSARPISWPLQYGYTF
>.|TRBJ2-7|TRBV6-1|.
TGTGCCAGCAGTGAAGACAGTACCGACTACGAGCAGTACTTC
CASSEDSTDYEQYF
>.|TRBJ2-5|TRBV18|.
TGTGCCAGCTCACCATACGTCCAGGGTGAGGAGACCCAGTACTTC
CASSPYVQGEETQYF
>.|TRBJ2-7|TRBV27|.
TGTGCCAGCAGTTTTAGGGGGAGCCACGAGCAGTACTTC
CASSFRGSHEQYF
>.|TRBJ2-2|TRBV20-1|.
TGCAGTGCTGCCCCATCGGGGGCGCATGGGGAGCTGTTTTTT
CSAAPSGAHGELFF
>.|TRBJ2-1|TRBV30|.
TGTGCCTGGAGTGTATCTTTCTACAATGAGCAGTTCTTC
CAWSVSFYNEQFF
>.|TRBJ2-7|TRBV29-1|TRBD2
TGCAGCGTCGAGAGCGGGAGAAACGAGCAGTACTTC
CSVESGRNEQYF
>.|TRBJ1-5|TRBV27|.
TGTGCCAGCAGTTTAGAAGGGACCAGCAATCAGCCCCAGCATTTT
CASSLEGTSNQPQHF
>.|TRBJ2-1|TRBV12-3/TRBV12-4|TRBD2
TGTGCCAGCAGTTTACGAGCGGGAGGAGGGCATGAGCAGTTCTTC
CASSLRAGGGHEQFF
>.|TRBJ1-1|TRBV30|.
TGTGCCTGGAGCTATCCGACCGGGATCGACACTGAAGCTTTCTTT
CAWSYPTGIDTEAFF
>.|TRBJ2-7|TRBV15|TRBD1
TGTGCCACAAGGACAGGGGATTTGGACGAGCAGTACTTC
CATRTGDLDEQYF
>.|TRBJ1-2|TRBV20-1|TRBD1
TGCAGTGCGCGGACAGGGGGTGGCTACACCTTC
CSARTGGGYTF
>.|TRBJ2-1|TRBV7-9|.
TGTGCCAGCAGCTTAGGGGCTGGGGAGCAGTTCTTC
CASSLGAGEQFF
>.|TRBJ2-1|TRBV29-1|.
TGCAGCGTACCACAGGGTGTGGATGAGCAGTTCTTC
CSVPQGVDEQFF
>.|TRBJ2-4|TRBV4-2|TRBD2
TGTGCCAGCAGCCAAGGGACTAGCGGTTTTGTCAAAAACATTCAGTACTTC
CASSQGTSGFVKNIQYF
>.|TRBJ2-3|TRBV27|.
TGTGCCAGCAGTTGGTTCCGCACAGATACGCAGTATTTT
CASSWFRTDTQYF
>.|TRBJ2-7|TRBV7-2|.
TGTGCCAGCAGCTCTCTGGTCCCCGAGCAGTACTTC
CASSSLVPEQYF
>.|TRBJ1-3|TRBV7-6|TRBD1
TGTGCCAGCAGCTTACACAGGGGTTCAGGAAACACCATATATTTT
CASSLHRGSGNTIYF
>.|TRBJ2-1|TRBV30|.
TGTGCCTGGAGTGTAGGTGACAATGAGCAGTTCTTC
CAWSVGDNEQFF
>once|TRBJ1-5|TRBV28|.
TGTGCCAGCAGTTTAGGGTACCAGCCCCAGCATTTT
CASSLGYQPQHF
>.|TRBJ2-1|TRBV9|.
TGTGCCAGCAGCCATAACAATGAGCAGTTCTTC
CASSHNNEQFF
>.|TRBJ2-5|TRBV5-6|.
TGTGCCAGCAGCTTGGCGATGGAAGAGACCCAGTACTTC
CASSLAMEETQYF
>.|TRBJ1-2|TRBV27|.
TGTGCCAGCAGTATCGGGACAAGCTATGGCTACACCTTC
CASSIGTSYGYTF
>.|TRBJ2-1|TRBV7-8|.
TGTGCCAGCAGCTTTGCTATCAACAATGAGCAGTTCTTC
CASSFAINNEQFF
>.|TRBJ2-7|TRBV29-1|TRBD2
TGCAGCGTGGACGGACTAGCGGGAGTTCGTGAGCAGTACTTC
CSVDGLAGVREQYF
>.|TRBJ2-1|TRBV13|.
TGTGCCAGCAGCTTCCCCGACAGCCACAATGAGCAGTTCTTC
CASSFPDSHNEQFF
>.|TRBJ2-3|TRBV27|.
TGTGCCAGCAGTTTTAAAGATACGCAGTATTTT
CASSFKDTQYF